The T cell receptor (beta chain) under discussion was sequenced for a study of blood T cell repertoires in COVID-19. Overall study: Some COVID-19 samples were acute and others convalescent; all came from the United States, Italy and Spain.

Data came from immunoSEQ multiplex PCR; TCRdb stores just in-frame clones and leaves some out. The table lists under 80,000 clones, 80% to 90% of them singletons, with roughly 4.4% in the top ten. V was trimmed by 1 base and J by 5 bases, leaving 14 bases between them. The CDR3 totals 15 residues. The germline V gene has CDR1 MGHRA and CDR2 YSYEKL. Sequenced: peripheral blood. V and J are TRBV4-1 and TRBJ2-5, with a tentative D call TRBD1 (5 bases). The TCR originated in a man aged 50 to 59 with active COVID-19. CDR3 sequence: CASSQGRGPRETQYF. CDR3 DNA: TGCGCCAGCAGCCAAGGAAGGGGTCCGAGGGAGACCCAGTACTTC.